This T cell receptor beta chain was profiled in a study of blood T cell repertoires in COVID-19 (dated by TCRdb to 2018 to 2021). At the level of the whole study: Samples covering the acute and convalescent phases of COVID-19 were provided by collaborators in the United States, Italy and Spain. The prospective study material was composed of cDNA or gDNA derived from T cells, B-cell-depleted T cells, or PBMCs. The dataset comprised deeply sampled blood TCRbeta repertoires from subjects exposed to, actively infected with, or recovered from COVID-19. The repertoires were released in a freely available public database intended as a resource for research on the immune response to SARS-CoV-2. The samples were drawn from two sources: the first 160 participants of the ongoing ImmuneRACE study, and 1,000 to 1,500 subjects contributed by 6 global collaborators. The sample metadata nearly always contained a de-identified subject ID, COVID-19 status, age in years and sex. HLA class I and class II types, where available, came from metadata supplied by the sample provider rather than from assay-based typing. Here is what the overall study found, with its caveats: Clinical and demographic metadata were provided uncurated, with the amount varying by source and participant.

The immunoSEQ Assay, a bias-controlled multiplex PCR, was used to amplify TCRbeta CDR3 regions from genomic DNA. In the original analysis: The number of nucleated cells in each sample was estimated by amplification of reference gene primers within the assay. Sequence reads were collapsed and filtered to measure the absolute abundance of every unique TCRbeta CDR3 rearrangement. For each sample, productive Simpson clonality was calculated as the square root of Simpson's diversity index over productive rearrangements. Here the immuneACCESS table is served through TCRdb, limited to in-frame sequences with V and J called. Missing clones are a known gap in these copies; in checked studies unresolved V genes cover under half, and the rest lacks a known reason. V, J and clone size are those of that table, while D and trimming were read from the DNA. Present in this sample are under 60,000 clones, approximately 90% of which were seen just once. The biggest ten clones account for 10% of the sample.

In regard to this clone: Its antigen specificity is not known. No clone much larger than this one lies a single base away; base qualities are absent.

CDR1 and CDR2 were assigned from the germline V gene as MDHEN and SYDVKM. The trim is 6 bases for V and 3 bases for J, with a gap of 11 bases between the germline ends. From the cysteine through the phenylalanine, the CDR3 covers 14 amino acids. Of all the DNA, just the CDR3 is kept, 42 bases in frame from base 1. Collaborating institutions collected whole blood in K2EDTA tubes following their own protocols. For TCRbeta analysis, collaborator samples were shipped as frozen whole blood, as isolated PBMCs, or as DNA extracted from either sample type. The rearranged chain carries TRBV28 and TRBJ1-4; the D gene remains uncertain. The sample taken for sequencing was peripheral blood. The clonotype was recovered from a human donor with acute or convalescent COVID-19. The donor label of this sample is uncertain. CDR3 reads: CASRPPGANEKLFF. The DNA sequence is as follows: TGTGCCAGCAGGCCTCCCGGGGCTAATGAAAAACTGTTTTTT.